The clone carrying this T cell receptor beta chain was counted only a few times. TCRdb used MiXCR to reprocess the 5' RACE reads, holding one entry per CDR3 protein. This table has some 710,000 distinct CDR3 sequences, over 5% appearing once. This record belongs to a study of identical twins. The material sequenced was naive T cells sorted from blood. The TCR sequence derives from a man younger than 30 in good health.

The CDR3 nucleotides are TGTGCCAGCAGCCAAACTAGCGGCAGGACGCCAGATACGCAGTATTTT. Protein: CASSQTSGRTPDTQYF. This sequence joins TRBV6-1 and TRBJ2-3, with 8 bases identical to TRBD2. The CDR3 loop spans 16 amino acids. CDR1 is MNHNS, CDR2 SASEGT, per germline. Losses at the gene ends were 6 bases for V and 4 bases for J; bases not matched to a gene: 12.